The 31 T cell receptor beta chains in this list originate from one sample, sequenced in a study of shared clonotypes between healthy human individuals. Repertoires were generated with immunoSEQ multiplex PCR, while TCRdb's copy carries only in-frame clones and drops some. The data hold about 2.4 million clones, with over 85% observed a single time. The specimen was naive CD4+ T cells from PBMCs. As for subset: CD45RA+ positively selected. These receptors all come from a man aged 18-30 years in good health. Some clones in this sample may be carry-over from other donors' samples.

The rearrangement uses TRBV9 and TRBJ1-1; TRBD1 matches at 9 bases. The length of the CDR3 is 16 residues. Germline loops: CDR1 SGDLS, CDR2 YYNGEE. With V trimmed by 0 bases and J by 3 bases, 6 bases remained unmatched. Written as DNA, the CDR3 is TGTGCCAGCAGCGTAGCTCCGCGACAGGGGGACACTGAAGCTTTCTTT. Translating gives CASSVAPRQGDTEAFF.

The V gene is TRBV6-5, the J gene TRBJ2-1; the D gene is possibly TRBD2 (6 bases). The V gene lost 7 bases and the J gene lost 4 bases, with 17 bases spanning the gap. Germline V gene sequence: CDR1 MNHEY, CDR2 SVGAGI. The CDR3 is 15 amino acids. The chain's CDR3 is CASKSPGSGYNEQFF. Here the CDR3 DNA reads TGTGCCAGCAAATCACCCGGGAGTGGGTACAATGAGCAGTTCTTC.

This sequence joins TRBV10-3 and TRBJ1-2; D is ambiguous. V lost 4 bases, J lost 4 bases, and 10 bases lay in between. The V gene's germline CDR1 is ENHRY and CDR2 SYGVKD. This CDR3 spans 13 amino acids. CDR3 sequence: CAISGLGSYGYTF. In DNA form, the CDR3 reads TGTGCCATCAGTGGGTTAGGGAGCTATGGCTACACCTTC.

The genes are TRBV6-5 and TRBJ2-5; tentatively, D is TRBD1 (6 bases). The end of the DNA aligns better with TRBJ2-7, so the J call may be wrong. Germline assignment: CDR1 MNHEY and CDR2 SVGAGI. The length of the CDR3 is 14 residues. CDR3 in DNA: TGTGCCAGCAACCCCGGGACATCTGCCTACGAGCAGTACTTC. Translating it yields CASNPGTSAYEQYF.

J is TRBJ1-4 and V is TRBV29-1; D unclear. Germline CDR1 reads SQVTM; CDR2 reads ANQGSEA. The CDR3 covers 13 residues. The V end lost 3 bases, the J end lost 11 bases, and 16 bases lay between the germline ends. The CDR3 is CSVEAGPHGKLFF. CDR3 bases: TGCAGCGTTGAGGCCGGACCCCATGGGAAACTGTTTTTT.

CDR3 amino acids: CASKQGGETDGELFF. DNA of the CDR3: TGTGCCAGCAAGCAGGGAGGGGAAACAGACGGGGAGCTGTTTTTT. The rearrangement uses TRBV28 and TRBJ2-2; 7 positions match TRBD2. The ends lost 7 bases at V and 7 bases at J; junction bases unmatched: 12. The germline V gene has CDR1 MDHEN and CDR2 SYDVKM. The CDR3 extends over 15 amino acids.

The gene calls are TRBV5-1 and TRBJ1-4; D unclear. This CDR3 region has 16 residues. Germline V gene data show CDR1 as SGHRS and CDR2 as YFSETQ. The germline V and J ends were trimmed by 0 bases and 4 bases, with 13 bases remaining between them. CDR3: CASSLALPTLNEKLFF. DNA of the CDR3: TGCGCCAGCAGCTTGGCCCTGCCGACACTTAATGAAAAACTGTTTTTT.

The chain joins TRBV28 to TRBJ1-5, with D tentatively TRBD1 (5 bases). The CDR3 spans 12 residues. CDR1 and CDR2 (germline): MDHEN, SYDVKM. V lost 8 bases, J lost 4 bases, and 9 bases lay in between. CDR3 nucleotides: TGTGCCAGCCCGGGGCCTAATCAGCCCCAGCATTTT. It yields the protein CASPGPNQPQHF.

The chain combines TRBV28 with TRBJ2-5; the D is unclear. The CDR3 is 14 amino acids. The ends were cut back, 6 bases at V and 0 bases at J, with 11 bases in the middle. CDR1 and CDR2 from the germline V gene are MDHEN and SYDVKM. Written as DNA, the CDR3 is TGTGCCAGCAGAAGTATTGATAACCAAGAGACCCAGTACTTC. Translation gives CASRSIDNQETQYF.

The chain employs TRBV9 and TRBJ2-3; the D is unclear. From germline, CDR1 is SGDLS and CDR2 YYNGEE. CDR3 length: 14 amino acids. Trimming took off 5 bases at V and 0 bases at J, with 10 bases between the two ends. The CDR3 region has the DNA TGTGCCAGCAGGGCAGCCGCTAGCACAGATACGCAGTATTTT. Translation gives CASRAAASTDTQYF.

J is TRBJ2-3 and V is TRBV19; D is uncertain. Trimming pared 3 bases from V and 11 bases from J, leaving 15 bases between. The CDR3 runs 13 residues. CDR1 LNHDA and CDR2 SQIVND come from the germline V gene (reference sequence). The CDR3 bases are TGTGCCAGTAGTATGGAAGCGTCGGTTAAGCAGTATTTT. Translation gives CASSMEASVKQYF.

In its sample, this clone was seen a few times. DNA of the CDR3: TGTGCCAGCAGTGAAACAGGGTTGGTGGGTGAAGCTTTCTTT. Protein: CASSETGLVGEAFF. The J gene is TRBJ1-1, the V gene TRBV6-1; perhaps TRBD1 as D (6 bases). The CDR3 has 14 amino acids. V was clipped by 2 bases and J by 7 bases, with 14 bases between them. CDR1 and CDR2 (germline): MNHNS, SASEGT.

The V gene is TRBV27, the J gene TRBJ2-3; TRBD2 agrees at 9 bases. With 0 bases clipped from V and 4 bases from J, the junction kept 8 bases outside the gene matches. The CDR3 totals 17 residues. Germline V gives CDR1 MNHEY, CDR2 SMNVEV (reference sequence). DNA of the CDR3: TGTGCCAGCAGTTTATCCCGCGGCGGGAGGGCCGCAGATACGCAGTATTTT. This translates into CASSLSRGGRAADTQYF.

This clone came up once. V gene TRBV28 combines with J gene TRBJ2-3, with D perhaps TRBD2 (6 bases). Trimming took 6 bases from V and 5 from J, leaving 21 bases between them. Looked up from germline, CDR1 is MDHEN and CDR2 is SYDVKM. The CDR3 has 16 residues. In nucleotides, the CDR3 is TGTGCCAGCAGGGGGATGGGGGGAGGAGCGGGAGATACGCAGTATTTT. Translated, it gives CASRGMGGGAGDTQYF.

The CDR3 coding sequence is TGTGCCACCAGCAGCACCGAAGATACGCAGTATTTT. It translates to CATSSTEDTQYF. The rearrangement links TRBV15 to TRBJ2-3, with D unclear. The V end was cut by 3 bases, the J end by 5 bases, with 6 bases between. The CDR3 is 12 residues long. Germline CDR1 and CDR2: LNHNV and YYDKDF (reference sequence).

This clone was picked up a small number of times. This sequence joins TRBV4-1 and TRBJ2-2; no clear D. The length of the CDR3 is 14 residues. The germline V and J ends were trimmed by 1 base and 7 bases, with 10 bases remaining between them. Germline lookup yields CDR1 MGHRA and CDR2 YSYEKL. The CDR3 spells CASSQVRVSGELFF. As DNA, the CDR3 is TGCGCCAGCAGCCAAGTTCGAGTTAGCGGGGAGCTGTTTTTT.

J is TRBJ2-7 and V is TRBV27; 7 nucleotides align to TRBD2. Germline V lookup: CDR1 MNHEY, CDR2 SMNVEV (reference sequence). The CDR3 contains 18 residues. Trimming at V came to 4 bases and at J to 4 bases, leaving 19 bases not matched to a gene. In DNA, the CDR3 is TGTGCCAGCAGTTCCTACTGGGGGGGGAGCACTTACGGGTACGAGCAGTACTTC. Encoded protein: CASSSYWGGSTYGYEQYF.

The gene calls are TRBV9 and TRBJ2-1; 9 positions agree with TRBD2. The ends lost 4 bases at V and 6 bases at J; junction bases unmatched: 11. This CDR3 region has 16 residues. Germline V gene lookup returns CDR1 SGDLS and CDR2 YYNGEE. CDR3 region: CASSPIWTSATNEQFF. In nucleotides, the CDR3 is TGTGCCAGCAGCCCGATATGGACTAGCGCCACCAATGAGCAGTTCTTC.

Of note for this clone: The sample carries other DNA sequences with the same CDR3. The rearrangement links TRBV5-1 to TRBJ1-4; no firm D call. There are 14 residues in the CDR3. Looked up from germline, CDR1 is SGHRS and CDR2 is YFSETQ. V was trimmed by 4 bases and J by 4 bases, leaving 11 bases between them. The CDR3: CASSPRGDNEKLFF. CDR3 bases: TGCGCCAGCAGCCCACGCGGGGATAATGAAAAACTGTTTTTT.

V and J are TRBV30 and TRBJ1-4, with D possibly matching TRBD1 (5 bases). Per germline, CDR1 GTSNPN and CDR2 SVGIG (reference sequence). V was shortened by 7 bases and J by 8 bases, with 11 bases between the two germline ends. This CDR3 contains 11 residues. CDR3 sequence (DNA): TGTGCCTCGACAGTTCGGGAAAAACTGTTTTTT. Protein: CASTVREKLFF.

CDR3 loop: CASSLALSGDYEQYF. The CDR3 DNA follows: TGTGCCAGCAGCTTAGCTCTTAGCGGGGACTACGAGCAGTACTTC. This chain connects TRBV11-1 to TRBJ2-7; 8 bases are shared with TRBD2. Germline V CDR1 and CDR2: SGHAT, FQDESV (reference sequence). The CDR3 has 15 residues. Losses at the gene ends were 0 bases for V and 3 bases for J; bases not matched to a gene: 4.

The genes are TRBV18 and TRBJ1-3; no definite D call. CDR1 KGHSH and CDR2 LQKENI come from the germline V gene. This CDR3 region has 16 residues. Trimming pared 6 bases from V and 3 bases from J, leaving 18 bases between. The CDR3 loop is CASSQTQINVGNTIYF. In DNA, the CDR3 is TGTGCCAGCTCGCAAACCCAAATTAACGTTGGAAACACCATATATTTT.

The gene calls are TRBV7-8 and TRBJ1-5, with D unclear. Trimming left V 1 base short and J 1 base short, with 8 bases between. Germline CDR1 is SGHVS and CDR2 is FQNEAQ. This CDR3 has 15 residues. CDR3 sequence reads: CASSLDTRSNQPQHF. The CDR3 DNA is TGTGCCAGCAGCTTAGACACGAGAAGCAATCAGCCCCAGCATTTT.

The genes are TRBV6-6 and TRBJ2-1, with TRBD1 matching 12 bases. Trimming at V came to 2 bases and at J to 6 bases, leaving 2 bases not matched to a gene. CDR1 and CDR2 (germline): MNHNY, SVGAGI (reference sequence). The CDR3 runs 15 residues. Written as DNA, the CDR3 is TGTGCCAGCAGTTACACGGGACAGGGGGCCAATGAGCAGTTCTTC. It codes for CASSYTGQGANEQFF.

The CDR3 coding sequence is TGTGCCAGCAGTGACTCCCCCCAAGGAAAACAAGCCAAAAACATTCAGTACTTC. It is translated as CASSDSPQGKQAKNIQYF. V gene TRBV6-4 combines with J gene TRBJ2-4; no clear D gene. CDR1 is MRHNA, CDR2 SNTAGT, per germline. Trimming stripped 0 bases from V and 0 bases from J, with 15 bases between. The CDR3 is 18 residues long.

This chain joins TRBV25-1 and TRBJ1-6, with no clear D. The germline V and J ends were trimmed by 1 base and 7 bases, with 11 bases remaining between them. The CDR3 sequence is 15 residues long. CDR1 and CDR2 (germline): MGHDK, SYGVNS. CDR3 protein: CASSELTRTNSPLHF. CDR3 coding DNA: TGTGCCAGCAGTGAATTAACACGGACCAATTCACCCCTCCACTTT.

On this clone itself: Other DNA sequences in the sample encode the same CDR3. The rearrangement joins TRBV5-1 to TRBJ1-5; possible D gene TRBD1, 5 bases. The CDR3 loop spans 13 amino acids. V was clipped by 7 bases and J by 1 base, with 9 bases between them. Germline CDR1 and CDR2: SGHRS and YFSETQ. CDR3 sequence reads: CASSQGSNQPQHF. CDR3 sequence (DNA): TGCGCCAGCTCCCAGGGCAGCAATCAGCCCCAGCATTTT.

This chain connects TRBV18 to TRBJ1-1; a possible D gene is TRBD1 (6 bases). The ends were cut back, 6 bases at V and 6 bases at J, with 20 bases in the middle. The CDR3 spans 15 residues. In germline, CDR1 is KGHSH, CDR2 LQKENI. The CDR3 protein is CASSLGGLRGSEAFF. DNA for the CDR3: TGTGCCAGCTCTCTGGGGGGTCTCAGGGGATCTGAAGCTTTCTTT.

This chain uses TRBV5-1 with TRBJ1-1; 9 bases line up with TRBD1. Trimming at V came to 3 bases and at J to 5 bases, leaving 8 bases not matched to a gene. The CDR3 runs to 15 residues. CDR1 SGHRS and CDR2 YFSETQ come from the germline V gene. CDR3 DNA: TGCGCCAGCAGCTGGGGGGACAGGGAAGGGACTGAAGCTTTCTTT. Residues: CASSWGDREGTEAFF.

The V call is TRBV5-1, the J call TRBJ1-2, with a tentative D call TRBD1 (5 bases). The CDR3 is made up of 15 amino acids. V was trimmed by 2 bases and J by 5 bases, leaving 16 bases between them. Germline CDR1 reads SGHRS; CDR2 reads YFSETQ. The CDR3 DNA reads TGCGCCAGCAGCTTCACCCCAGGGACTGAGTATGGCTACACCTTC. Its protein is CASSFTPGTEYGYTF.

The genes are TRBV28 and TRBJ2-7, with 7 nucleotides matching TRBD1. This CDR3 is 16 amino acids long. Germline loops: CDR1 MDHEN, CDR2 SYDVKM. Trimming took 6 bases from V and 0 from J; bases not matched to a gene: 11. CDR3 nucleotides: TGTGCCAGCAGCCCACCTGGGACAGTGCGCTCCTACGAGCAGTACTTC. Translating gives CASSPPGTVRSYEQYF.